These 28 T cell receptor beta chains came from one sample sequenced in a study of CD8 T cells in Susac syndrome. The RNA input was about 0.5 to 1 ug, and it was reverse transcribed with random hexamers. In TCRdb, the immunoSEQ multiplex PCR reads were re-called with MiXCR into one record per CDR3 protein. This sample yields about 71,000 distinct CDR3 sequences, of which roughly 95% are seen a single time; 0.11% belongs to the top ten. Sequenced: CD4+ T cells from PBMCs. These receptor sequences come from a human donor with multiple sclerosis.

The rearrangement uses TRBV7-2 and TRBJ1-2; D is unclear. Per germline, CDR1 SGHTA and CDR2 FQGNSA. Trimming left V 1 base short and J 3 bases short, with 6 bases between. The CDR3 is 13 amino acids. The CDR3 region has the DNA TGTGCCAGCAGCTTAGTGGTAGACTATGGCTACACCTTC. Translation gives CASSLVVDYGYTF.

V gene TRBV25-1 combines with J gene TRBJ2-1; D possibly corresponds to TRBD1 (6 bases). Germline V gene lookup returns CDR1 MGHDK and CDR2 SYGVNS. This CDR3 is 14 amino acids long. Trimming cost V 2 bases and J 9 bases, with 14 bases left between them. The CDR3 protein is CASSEGGGHLEQFF. CDR3 sequence (DNA): TGTGCCAGCAGTGAAGGTGGGGGACACCTTGAGCAGTTCTTC. The full variable domain, with the rest looked up from reference TRBV25-1 and TRBJ2-1, is EADIYQTPRYLVIGTGKKITLECSQTMGHDKMYWYQQDPGMELHLIHYSYGVNSTEKGDLSSESTVSRIRTEHFPLTLESARPSHTSQYLCASSEGGGHLEQFFGPGTRLTVL.

This rearrangement joins TRBV12-3 or TRBV12-4 to TRBJ2-7; D may match TRBD1 or TRBD2 (5 bases each). The V and J ends lost 8 bases and 4 bases respectively, with 12 bases between them. This CDR3 is 12 amino acids long. The CDR3 sequence: CASQYGGYEQYF. As DNA, the CDR3 is TGTGCCAGCCAGTATGGGGGTTACGAGCAGTACTTC.

The V call is TRBV6-5, the J call TRBJ2-7; TRBD2 matches at 9 bases. The CDR3 totals 17 residues. Losses at the gene ends were 0 bases for V and 3 bases for J; bases not matched to a gene: 9. CDR1 is MNHEY and CDR2 is SVGAGI in the germline V gene. The CDR3 reads CASSYSGPSGDHYEQYF. CDR3 sequence (DNA): TGTGCCAGCAGTTACTCGGGGCCTAGCGGGGACCACTACGAGCAGTACTTC.

CDR3 sequence reads: CASSWDGTDTQYF. CDR3 sequence (DNA): TGCGCCAGCAGCTGGGACGGCACAGATACGCAGTATTTT. The chain carries TRBV5-1 and TRBJ2-3, with D perhaps assigned TRBD1 or TRBD2 (5 bases each). Germline CDR1 and CDR2: SGHRS and YFSETQ. The V end lost 3 bases, the J end lost 1 base, and 6 bases lay between the germline ends. The CDR3 consists of 13 residues.

Only one count was recorded for this clonotype. This chain links TRBV5-1 with TRBJ2-1; 10 nucleotides line up with TRBD1. V lost 0 bases to trimming and J lost 7 bases; unmatched junction nucleotides: 10. Germline values: CDR1 SGHRS, CDR2 YFSETQ. The CDR3 sequence is 17 residues long. CDR3 nucleotides: TGCGCCAGCAGCTTGGAGATCGGGACAGGGGCGGGAAATGAGCAGTTCTTC. This sequence encodes CASSLEIGTGAGNEQFF.

V and J are TRBV7-8 and TRBJ1-1; TRBD1 aligns across 10 bases. This CDR3 is 17 amino acids long. The germline V gene encodes CDR1 SGHVS and CDR2 FQNEAQ. The V and J ends lost 3 bases and 0 bases, in that order; junction bases with no gene match: 7. As DNA, the CDR3 is TGTGCCAGCAGCTTGGATGGACAGGGGGTCATGAACACTGAAGCTTTCTTT. Its protein is CASSLDGQGVMNTEAFF. Full variable domain (rest looked up from reference TRBV7-8 and TRBJ1-1): GAGVSQSPRYKVAKRGQDVALRCDPISGHVSLFWYQQALGQGPEFLTYFQNEAQLDKSGLPSDRFFAERPEGSVSTLKIQRTQQEDSAVYLCASSLDGQGVMNTEAFFGQGTRLTVV.

The chain recombines TRBV6-5 with TRBJ2-7; D gene uncertain. The germline gives CDR1 MNHEY, CDR2 SVGAGI. This CDR3 has 13 residues. V lost 5 bases to trimming and J lost 0 bases, with 8 bases between them. CDR3 in DNA: TGTGCCAGCAGTCCCCAAATCTCCTACGAGCAGTACTTC. This gives the protein CASSPQISYEQYF.

CDR3 coding DNA: TGTGCCAGCAAAGACAGTTACACAGATACGCAGTATTTT. Its protein product is CASKDSYTDTQYF. The genes are TRBV25-1 and TRBJ2-3; perhaps TRBD1 as D (5 bases). V was pared by 7 bases and J by 2 bases, with 10 bases between. The CDR3 has 13 amino acids. The germline V gene encodes CDR1 MGHDK and CDR2 SYGVNS. The variable domain in full, with the rest retrieved from reference TRBV25-1 and TRBJ2-3, is EADIYQTPRYLVIGTGKKITLECSQTMGHDKMYWYQQDPGMELHLIHYSYGVNSTEKGDLSSESTVSRIRTEHFPLTLESARPSHTSQYLCASKDSYTDTQYFGPGTRLTVL.

This chain uses TRBV29-1 with TRBJ1-1, with D maybe TRBD1 (5 bases). The V end was cut by 4 bases, the J end by 4 bases, with 10 bases between. This CDR3 is built from 12 residues. Germline-derived CDR1 and CDR2 are SQVTM and ANQGSEA. This chain's CDR3 is CSVGRGTTEAFF. In nucleotides, the CDR3 is TGCAGCGTTGGGAGGGGTACCACTGAAGCTTTCTTT.

The chain employs TRBV10-3 and TRBJ1-1; no definite D call. V was cut by 5 bases and J by 0 bases, with 10 bases left in between. This CDR3 region has 14 residues. The germline V gene encodes CDR1 ENHRY and CDR2 SYGVKD. The CDR3 coding sequence is TGTGCCATCAGTCAACAAGGCATGAACACTGAAGCTTTCTTT. As protein: CAISQQGMNTEAFF.

The chain is built from TRBV6-6 and TRBJ2-2; possible D gene TRBD1, 6 bases. The CDR3 totals 14 residues. V lost 7 bases to trimming and J lost 4 bases, with 13 bases between them. CDR1 and CDR2 from the germline V gene are MNHNY and SVGAGI (reference sequence). The CDR3 DNA is TGTGCCAGCATTCCCGGGACAAGCACCGGGGAGCTGTTTTTT. Its protein product is CASIPGTSTGELFF.

The rearrangement links TRBV10-3 to TRBJ1-1; TRBD1 aligns across 7 bases. Germline trimming cut 3 bases from V and 6 bases from J; bases unmatched to any gene: 1. The CDR3 runs 12 residues. The germline gives CDR1 ENHRY, CDR2 SYGVKD. Here the CDR3 DNA reads TGTGCCATCAGTGACAGGGGGGCTGAAGCTTTCTTT. Protein: CAISDRGAEAFF.

The J gene is TRBJ2-5, the V gene TRBV11-2; D perhaps matches TRBD2 (7 bases). Germline CDR1 and CDR2: SGHAT and FQNNGV. V was pared by 5 bases and J by 1 base, with 14 bases between. This CDR3 is 15 amino acids long. The CDR3 sequence: CASSAGAESQETQYF. For the CDR3, the DNA is TGTGCCAGCAGCGCGGGGGCTGAATCCCAAGAGACCCAGTACTTC.

CDR3 sequence: CASSASPGGEQYF. DNA of the CDR3: TGTGCCAGCAGCGCCAGCCCCGGCGGAGAGCAGTACTTC. V gene TRBV7-3 combines with J gene TRBJ2-7; D is uncertain. This CDR3 spans 13 amino acids. The V and J ends lost 5 bases and 7 bases respectively, with 15 bases between them. Germline loops: CDR1 SGHTA, CDR2 FQGTGA.

The chain is built from TRBV27 and TRBJ1-5; a weak D match, TRBD1 (6 bases). This CDR3 contains 16 residues. The germline gives CDR1 MNHEY, CDR2 SMNVEV (reference sequence). Trimming removed 4 bases from V and 1 base from J, with 14 bases in between. CDR3 sequence (DNA): TGTGCCAGCAGTTCACAGGGACGCTTCAGCAATCAGCCCCAGCATTTT. It encodes CASSSQGRFSNQPQHF.

The chain's CDR3 is CASSSYRTGGNEQFF. CDR3 DNA sequence: TGTGCCAGCAGTTCCTACCGGACAGGGGGGAATGAGCAGTTCTTC. The rearrangement links TRBV12-3 or TRBV12-4 to TRBJ2-1; 10 bases map to TRBD1. The CDR3 covers 15 residues. Trimming removed 4 bases from V and 7 bases from J; junction bases left unmatched: 7.

This clonotype showed up just once. The chain joins TRBV5-6 to TRBJ2-1; the D gene is possibly TRBD1 (5 bases). This CDR3 is built from 14 residues. Between the trimmed V and J ends, which lost 2 bases and 7 bases, there was a span of 13 bases. Germline CDR1 and CDR2: SGHDT and YYEEEE. CDR3 coding DNA: TGTGCCAGCAGCTTAACAGGAGAATGGAATGAGCAGTTCTTC. Residues: CASSLTGEWNEQFF.

The gene calls are TRBV7-2 and TRBJ2-6, with D hard to call. This CDR3 has 16 residues. V was cut by 2 bases and J by 4 bases, with 12 bases left in between. The germline CDR1 and CDR2 sequences are SGHTA and FQGNSA. The CDR3 DNA reads as TGTGCCAGCAGCTTATCAGCCGGGCTGGGGGCCAACGTCCTGACTTTC. Protein: CASSLSAGLGANVLTF.

V and J are TRBV7-2 and TRBJ2-7; tentatively, D is TRBD1 (6 bases). The length of the CDR3 is 14 residues. CDR1 is SGHTA and CDR2 is FQGNSA in the germline V gene. The ends were cut back, 5 bases at V and 3 bases at J, with 14 bases in the middle. In DNA form, the CDR3 reads TGTGCCAGCAGCCGAGGGGGTTCAGACTACGAGCAGTACTTC. Its protein product is CASSRGGSDYEQYF. The full variable domain, in which reference TRBV7-2 and TRBJ2-7 provide the parts outside the CDR3, is GAGVSQSPSNKVTEKGKDVELRCDPISGHTALYWYRQSLGQGLEFLIYFQGNSAPDKSGLPSDRFSAERTGGSVSTLTIQRTQQEDSAVYLCASSRGGSDYEQYFGPGTRLTVT.

The chain links TRBV3-1 to TRBJ2-1; D is tentatively TRBD1 or TRBD2 (6 bases each). Between the trimmed V and J ends, which lost 6 bases and 0 bases, there was a span of 18 bases. CDR1 is LGHDT, CDR2 YNNKEL, per germline (reference sequence). This CDR3 has 17 amino acids. CDR3 residues: CASRRGVGGPSYNEQFF. As DNA, the CDR3 is TGTGCCAGCAGACGAGGTGTAGGGGGGCCCTCCTACAATGAGCAGTTCTTC.

The chain is built from TRBV11-3 and TRBJ2-5; TRBD2 might be the D (5 bases). CDR1 is SGHNT and CDR2 is YENEEA in the germline V gene. The CDR3 sequence is 16 residues long. V was cut by 5 bases and J by 4 bases, with 20 bases left in between. The CDR3 loop reads CASSPHDGGGLETQYF. The DNA of the CDR3 is TGTGCCAGCAGCCCACACGACGGCGGTGGACTAGAGACCCAGTACTTC.

This chain links TRBV2 with TRBJ1-1, with 8 positions matching TRBD1. V lost 6 bases and J lost 2; bases outside the gene matches: 5. Germline V lookup: CDR1 SNHLY, CDR2 FYNNEI. The CDR3 loop spans 14 amino acids. CDR3 sequence: CASREGQANTEAFF. The CDR3 nucleotides are TGTGCCAGCAGGGAGGGACAGGCTAACACTGAAGCTTTCTTT.

CDR3 sequence reads: CASGRLAGLYNEQFF. CDR3 nucleotide sequence: TGTGCCAGCGGCCGACTAGCGGGGCTCTACAATGAGCAGTTCTTC. The V call is TRBV5-4, the J call TRBJ2-1, with 11 nucleotides matching TRBD2. The CDR3 runs 15 residues. Germline CDR1 SGHNT, CDR2 YYREEE (reference sequence). V shed 7 bases, J shed 3 bases, and the junction held 6 bases outside the gene matches.

V usage is TRBV5-6 and J usage is TRBJ2-2; TRBD1 agrees at 8 bases. The ends lost 2 bases at V and 7 bases at J; junction bases unmatched: 7. Germline CDR1 and CDR2: SGHDT and YYEEEE. The CDR3 is 15 amino acids. The CDR3 reads CASSFGQGADGELFF. DNA for the CDR3: TGTGCCAGCAGCTTCGGCCAGGGGGCCGACGGGGAGCTGTTTTTT.

J is TRBJ2-3 and V is TRBV5-4; maybe TRBD2 (6 bases). CDR3 length: 14 residues. Germline CDR1 is SGHNT and CDR2 is YYREEE (reference sequence). V was cut by 4 bases and J by 5 bases, with 14 bases left in between. CDR3 coding DNA: TGTGCCAGCAGCGTGGGCCTGCGGGGAGATACGCAGTATTTT. This translates into CASSVGLRGDTQYF.

The J gene is TRBJ2-5, the V gene TRBV2; D is unresolved. This CDR3 has 11 residues. CDR1 is SNHLY, CDR2 FYNNEI, per germline. Trimming cost V 5 bases and J 7 bases, with 8 bases left between them. CDR3 coding DNA: TGTGCCAGCAGTCTCCAGCCGACCCAGTACTTC. This gives the protein CASSLQPTQYF.

The rearrangement links TRBV5-1 to TRBJ2-6; D remains unclear. Deletions cut 1 base from V and 0 bases from J, with 5 bases between. Per the germline V gene, CDR1 is SGHRS and CDR2 is YFSETQ. The length of the CDR3 is 15 residues. The CDR3 DNA reads TGCGCCAGCAGCTTGCTACCCTCTGGGGCCAACGTCCTGACTTTC. It encodes CASSLLPSGANVLTF.